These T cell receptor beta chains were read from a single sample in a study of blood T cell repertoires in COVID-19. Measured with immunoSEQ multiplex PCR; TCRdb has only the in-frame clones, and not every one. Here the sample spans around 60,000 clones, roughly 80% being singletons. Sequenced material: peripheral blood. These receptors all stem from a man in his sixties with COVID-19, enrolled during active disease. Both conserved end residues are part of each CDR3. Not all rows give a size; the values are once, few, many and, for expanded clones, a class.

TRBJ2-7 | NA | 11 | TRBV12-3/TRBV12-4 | CASSRREEQYF
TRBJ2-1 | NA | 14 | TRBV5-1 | CASSPGLARNEQFF
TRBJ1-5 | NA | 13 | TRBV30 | CAWSVGADQPQHF
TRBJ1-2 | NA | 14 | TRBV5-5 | CASSTPGGRLGYTF
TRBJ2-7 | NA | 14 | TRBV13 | CASSQWGQGYEQYF
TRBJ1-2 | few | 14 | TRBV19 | CATMGQNTLYGYTF
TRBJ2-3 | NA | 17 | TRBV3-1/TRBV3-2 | CASSQTIPGLVADTQYF
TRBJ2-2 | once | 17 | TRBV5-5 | CASSLVGAGVSSGELFF
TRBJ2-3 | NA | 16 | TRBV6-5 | CASSYSGGRDTDTQYF
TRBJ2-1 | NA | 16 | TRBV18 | CASSLGTSGSIDEQFF
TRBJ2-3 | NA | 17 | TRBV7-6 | CASSPGLAGAYTDTQYF
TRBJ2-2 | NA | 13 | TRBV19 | CAIHDFFTGELFF
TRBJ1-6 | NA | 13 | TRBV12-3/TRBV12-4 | CASTNNPRTSLHF
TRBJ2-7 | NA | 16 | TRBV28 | CASSLFSGQISYEQYF
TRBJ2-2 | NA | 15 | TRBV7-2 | CASSSRGSGVGELFF
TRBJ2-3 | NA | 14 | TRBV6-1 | CASSETAGLDTQYF